In this sample, the clone carrying this T cell receptor (beta chain) turned up many times. Its antigen is still unknown. These data originate in a study of T-cell reconstitution after alpha-beta-depleted transplantation in children. Unique molecular identifiers were used to barcode this TCRbeta library. TCRdb fed the PCR reads into MiXCR, producing one record per CDR3 protein. The repertoire holds hundreds of thousands of distinct CDR3 sequences, with over 10% as singletons. This CDR3 is built from 17 residues. V lost 0 bases and J 7 bases, leaving 21 bases between the germline ends. The germline CDR1 and CDR2 sequences are LGHNA and YSLEER. Study-wide points: From newly produced T cells came most of the T-cell counts and diversity one year after transplant. Where alpha-beta T cells came from about two months after transplant was reportedly several hundred expanded graft clones.

The sample consisted of PBMCs, mostly from graft donor cells, taken 360 days after TCRalphabeta/CD19-depleted stem cell transplant. The sequence came from a male patient younger than 18 who had a stem cell transplant for acute myeloid leukemia, so the T cells may come from the graft donor. This sequence joins TRBV4-3 and TRBJ2-5; D may match TRBD1 or TRBD2 (5 bases each). CDR3 nucleotides: TGCGCCAGCAGCCAAGAATGGGCCTTGTGGGGGTCAGCGACCCAGTACTTC. Protein sequence: CASSQEWALWGSATQYF.